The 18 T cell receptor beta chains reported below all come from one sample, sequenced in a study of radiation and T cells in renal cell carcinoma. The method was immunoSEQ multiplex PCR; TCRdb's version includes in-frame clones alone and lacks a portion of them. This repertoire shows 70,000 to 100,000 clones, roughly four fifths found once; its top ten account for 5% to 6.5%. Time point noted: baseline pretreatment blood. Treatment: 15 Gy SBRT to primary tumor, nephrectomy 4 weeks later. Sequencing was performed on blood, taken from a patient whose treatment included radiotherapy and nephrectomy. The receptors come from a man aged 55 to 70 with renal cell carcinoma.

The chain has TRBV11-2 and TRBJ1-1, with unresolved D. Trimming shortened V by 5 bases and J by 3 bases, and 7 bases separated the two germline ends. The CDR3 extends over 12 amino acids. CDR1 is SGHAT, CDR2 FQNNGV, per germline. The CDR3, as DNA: TGTGCCAGCAGCCCTGGGTACACTGAAGCTTTCTTT. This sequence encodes CASSPGYTEAFF.

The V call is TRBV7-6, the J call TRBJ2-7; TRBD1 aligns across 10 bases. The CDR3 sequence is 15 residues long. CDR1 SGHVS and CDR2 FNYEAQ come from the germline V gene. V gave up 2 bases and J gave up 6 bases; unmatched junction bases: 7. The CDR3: CASSLSPGQGFEQYF. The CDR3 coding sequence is TGTGCCAGCAGCTTAAGCCCGGGACAGGGGTTCGAGCAGTACTTC.

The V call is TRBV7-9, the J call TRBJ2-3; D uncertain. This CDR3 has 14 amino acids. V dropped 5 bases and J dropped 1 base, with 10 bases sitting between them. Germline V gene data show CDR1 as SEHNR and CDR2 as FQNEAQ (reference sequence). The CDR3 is CASSRLLGTDTQYF. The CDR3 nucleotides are TGTGCCAGCAGCCGTCTCCTAGGCACAGATACGCAGTATTTT.

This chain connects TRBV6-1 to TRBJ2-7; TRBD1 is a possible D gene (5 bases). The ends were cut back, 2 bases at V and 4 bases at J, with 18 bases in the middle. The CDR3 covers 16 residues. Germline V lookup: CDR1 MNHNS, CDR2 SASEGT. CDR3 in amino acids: CASSEPTWGGRYEQYF. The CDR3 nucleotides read TGTGCCAGCAGTGAACCGACCTGGGGCGGACGATACGAGCAGTACTTC.

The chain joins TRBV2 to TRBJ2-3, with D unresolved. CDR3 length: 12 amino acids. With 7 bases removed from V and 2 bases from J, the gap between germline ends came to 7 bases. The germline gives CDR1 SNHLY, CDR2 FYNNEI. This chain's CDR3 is CASIRDTDTQYF. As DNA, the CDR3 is TGTGCCAGCATCAGAGACACAGATACGCAGTATTTT. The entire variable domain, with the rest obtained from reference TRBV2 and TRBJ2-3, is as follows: EPEVTQTPSHQVTQMGQEVILRCVPISNHLYFYWYRQILGQKVEFLVSFYNNEISEKSEIFDDQFSVERPDGSNFTLKIRSTKLEDSAMYFCASIRDTDTQYFGPGTRLTVL.

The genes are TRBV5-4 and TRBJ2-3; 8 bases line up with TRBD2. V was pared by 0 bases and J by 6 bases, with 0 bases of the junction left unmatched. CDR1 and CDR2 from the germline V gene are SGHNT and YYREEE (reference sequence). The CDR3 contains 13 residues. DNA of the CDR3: TGTGCCAGCAGCTTGGCGGGGGGGGATACGCAGTATTTT. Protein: CASSLAGGDTQYF.

The CDR3 DNA reads as TGTGCCAGCAGCAAGGGACAGGGGGTTGGCGGGGAGCTGTTTTTT. Protein sequence: CASSKGQGVGGELFF. The rearrangement joins TRBV5-5 to TRBJ2-2, with TRBD1 matching 11 bases. Germline-derived CDR1 and CDR2 are SGHKS and YYEKEE (reference sequence). V was clipped by 4 bases and J by 7 bases; unmatched bases: 6. The CDR3 runs 15 residues.

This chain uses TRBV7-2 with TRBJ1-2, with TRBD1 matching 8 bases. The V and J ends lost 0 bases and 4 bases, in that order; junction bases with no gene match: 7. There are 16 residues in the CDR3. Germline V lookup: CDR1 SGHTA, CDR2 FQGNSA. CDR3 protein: CASSLAGFGTGYGYTF. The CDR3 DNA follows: TGTGCCAGCAGCTTAGCGGGATTCGGGACAGGCTATGGCTACACCTTC.

CDR3 sequence reads: CASSDLGGHNEQFF. The CDR3 DNA reads as TGTGCCAGCAGTGACCTCGGCGGACACAATGAGCAGTTCTTC. This chain joins TRBV6-4 and TRBJ2-1; no reliable D call. V lost 2 bases, J lost 5 bases, and 10 bases lay in between. In germline, CDR1 is MRHNA, CDR2 SNTAGT. The CDR3 is made up of 14 amino acids.

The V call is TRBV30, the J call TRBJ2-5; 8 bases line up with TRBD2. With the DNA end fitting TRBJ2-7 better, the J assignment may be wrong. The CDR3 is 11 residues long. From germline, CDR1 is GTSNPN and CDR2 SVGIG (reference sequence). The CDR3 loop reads CARAGGHEQYF. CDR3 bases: TGTGCCCGGGCGGGGGGCCACGAGCAGTACTTC.

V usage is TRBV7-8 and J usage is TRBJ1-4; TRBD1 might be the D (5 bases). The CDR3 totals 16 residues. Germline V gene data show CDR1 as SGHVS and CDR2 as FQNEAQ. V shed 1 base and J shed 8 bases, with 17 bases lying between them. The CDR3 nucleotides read TGTGCCAGCAGCTTAGGAAGGGCAGGGCGTGAGGAAAAACTGTTTTTT. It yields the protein CASSLGRAGREEKLFF.

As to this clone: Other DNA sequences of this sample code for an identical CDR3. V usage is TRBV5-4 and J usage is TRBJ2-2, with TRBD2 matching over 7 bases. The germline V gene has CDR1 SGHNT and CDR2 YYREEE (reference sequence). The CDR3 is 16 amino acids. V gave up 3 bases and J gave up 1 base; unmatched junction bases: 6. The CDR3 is CASSSPSGRNTGELFF. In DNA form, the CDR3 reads TGTGCCAGCAGCTCACCTAGCGGAAGGAACACCGGGGAGCTGTTTTTT.

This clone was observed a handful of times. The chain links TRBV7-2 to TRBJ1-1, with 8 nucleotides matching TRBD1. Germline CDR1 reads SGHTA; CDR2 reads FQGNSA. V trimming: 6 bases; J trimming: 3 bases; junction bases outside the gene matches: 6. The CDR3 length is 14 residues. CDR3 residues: CASRQQGAYTEAFF. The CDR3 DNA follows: TGTGCCAGCAGGCAGCAGGGGGCCTACACTGAAGCTTTCTTT.

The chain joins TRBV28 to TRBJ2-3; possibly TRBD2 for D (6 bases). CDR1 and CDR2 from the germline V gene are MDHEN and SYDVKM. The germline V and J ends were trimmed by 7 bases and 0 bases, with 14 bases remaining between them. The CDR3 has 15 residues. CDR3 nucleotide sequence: TGTGCCAGCACTCAAAGCGGGTCTAGCACAGATACGCAGTATTTT. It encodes CASTQSGSSTDTQYF. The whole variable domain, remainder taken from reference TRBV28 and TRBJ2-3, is DVKVTQSSRYLVKRTGEKVFLECVQDMDHENMFWYRQDPGLGLRLIYFSYDVKMKEKGDIPEGYSVSREKKERFSLILESASTNQTSMYLCASTQSGSSTDTQYFGPGTRLTVL.

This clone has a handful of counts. The CDR3 spells CASSLGAGGELFF. The CDR3 nucleotides read TGTGCCAGCAGCTTAGGGGCGGGCGGGGAGCTGTTTTTT. The V call is TRBV7-6, the J call TRBJ2-2; D is possibly TRBD2 (5 bases). Trimming stripped 1 base from V and 7 bases from J, with 7 bases between. The germline V gene has CDR1 SGHVS and CDR2 FNYEAQ. The CDR3 runs to 13 residues.

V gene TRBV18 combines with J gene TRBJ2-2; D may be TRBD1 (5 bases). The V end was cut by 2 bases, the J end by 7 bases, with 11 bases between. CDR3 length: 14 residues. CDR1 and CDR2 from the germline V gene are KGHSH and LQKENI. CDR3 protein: CASSPGAPIGELFF. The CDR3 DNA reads TGTGCCAGCTCACCAGGGGCGCCCATCGGGGAGCTGTTTTTT.

CDR3 nucleotide sequence: TGTGCCAGCAGTGAAAGGGTTAAGGGGCCGGCTGAAGCTTTCTTT. Amino acids: CASSERVKGPAEAFF. The chain joins TRBV6-1 to TRBJ1-1; TRBD1 is a possible D gene (5 bases). Germline values: CDR1 MNHNS, CDR2 SASEGT. The CDR3 sequence is 15 residues long. V dropped 2 bases and J dropped 6 bases, with 16 bases sitting between them.

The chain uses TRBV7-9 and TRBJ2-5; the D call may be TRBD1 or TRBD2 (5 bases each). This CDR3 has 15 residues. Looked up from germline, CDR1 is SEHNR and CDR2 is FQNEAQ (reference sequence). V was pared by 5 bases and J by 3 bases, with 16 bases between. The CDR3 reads CASSTTGTRKETQYF. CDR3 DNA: TGTGCCAGCAGCACCACCGGGACCAGAAAAGAGACCCAGTACTTC.